These T cell receptor beta chains were read from a single sample in a study of T-cell reconstitution after alpha-beta-depleted transplantation in children. TCRdb independently ran MiXCR on the PCR reads; one entry per CDR3 protein. The data contain around 960,000 distinct CDR3 sequences, 25% to 30% of them singletons. The input for sequencing was PBMCs, mostly from graft donor cells, taken 360 days after TCRalphabeta/CD19-depleted stem cell transplant. These TCRs come from a boy under three years old who had a stem cell transplant for SCID, so the T cells may come from the graft donor. The CDR3 runs from the conserved cysteine through the conserved F or W. A D gene is named only where the DNA matches it firmly. Clone size is stated in some rows and not others, as once, few, many or a class when expanded.

J | D | V | length | size | CDR3 | DNA
TRBJ1-2 | NA | TRBV6-5 | 15 | NA | CASSYSSPRGYGYTF | TGTGCCAGCAGTTACTCGTCCCCAAGGGGCTATGGCTACACCTTC
TRBJ1-3 | NA | TRBV29-1 | 13 | NA | CSAETGYGNTIYF | TGCAGCGCTGAGACAGGCTACGGAAACACCATATATTTT
TRBJ1-1 | NA | TRBV20-1 | 13 | few | CSPGRAENTEAFF | TGCAGTCCGGGGAGGGCAGAGAACACTGAAGCTTTCTTT
TRBJ1-4 | NA | TRBV28 | 12 | few | CASNREDEKLFF | TGTGCCAGCAACAGGGAGGATGAAAAACTGTTTTTT
TRBJ2-7 | NA | TRBV6-1 | 17 | NA | CASTKAPGQGPLYEQYF | TGTGCCAGCACCAAAGCCCCGGGACAAGGACCCCTCTACGAGCAGTACTTC
TRBJ2-2 | NA | TRBV6-1 | 14 | NA | CASSEFVVTGELFF | TGTGCCAGCAGTGAATTTGTTGTCACCGGGGAGCTGTTTTTT
TRBJ1-6 | NA | TRBV7-2 | 16 | NA | CASNLGGIYVGSPLHF | TGTGCCAGCAATTTAGGGGGGATCTATGTGGGTTCACCCCTCCACTTT
TRBJ2-5 | TRBD2 | TRBV4-1 | 20 | NA | CASSHPVGLAGREYQETQYF | TGCGCCAGCAGCCATCCCGTTGGACTAGCGGGGCGTGAGTACCAAGAGACCCAGTACTTC
TRBJ2-3 | TRBD2 | TRBV11-2 | 16 | few | CASSLEASGGADTQYF | TGTGCCAGCAGCTTAGAGGCTAGCGGGGGGGCAGATACGCAGTATTTT
TRBJ1-2 | TRBD1 | TRBV7-2 | 15 | few | CASSADGQGALGYTF | TGTGCCAGCAGCGCAGACGGACAGGGGGCTCTTGGCTACACCTTC
TRBJ2-7 | TRBD1 | TRBV5-1 | 16 | NA | CASSLDPGQGAREQYF | TGCGCCAGCAGCTTGGATCCGGGACAGGGGGCTCGAGAGCAGTACTTC
TRBJ2-7 | NA | TRBV20-1 | 14 | NA | CSARGAGDPYEQYF | TGCAGTGCTAGAGGGGCAGGGGACCCCTACGAGCAGTACTTC
TRBJ1-1 | TRBD1 | TRBV10-3 | 13 | NA | CAGSGQSNTEAFF | TGTGCCGGTTCGGGACAGTCGAACACTGAAGCTTTCTTT
TRBJ2-7 | TRBD2 | TRBV20-1 | 15 | few | CSASVPGLASYEQYF | TGCAGTGCTAGTGTTCCGGGACTAGCAAGCTACGAGCAGTACTTC
TRBJ2-2 | NA | TRBV12-3/TRBV12-4 | 14 | NA | CASSLFPGIGELFF | TGTGCCAGCAGTTTATTTCCGGGGATCGGGGAGCTGTTTTTT
TRBJ2-7 | NA | TRBV28 | 15 | few | CASSFRGTPHDEQYF | TGTGCCAGCAGTTTCCGGGGGACACCTCACGACGAGCAGTACTTC
TRBJ2-1 | TRBD2 | TRBV4-2 | 17 | few | CASSQDRSGTRLHEQFF | TGTGCCAGCAGCCAAGATAGGTCCGGGACTAGATTGCATGAGCAGTTCTTC
TRBJ2-1 | TRBD2 | TRBV20-1 | 15 | NA | CSAVLAGADDNEQFF | TGCAGTGCTGTTTTAGCGGGGGCTGACGACAATGAGCAGTTCTTC
TRBJ2-3 | NA | TRBV5-1 | 15 | many | CASSLETADTDTQYF | TGCGCCAGCAGCTTGGAGACAGCGGATACAGATACGCAGTATTTT
TRBJ2-2 | TRBD2 | TRBV12-3/TRBV12-4 | 15 | NA | CASRPEAGGPGELFF | TGTGCCAGCAGACCTGAAGCGGGGGGACCCGGGGAGCTGTTTTTT
TRBJ2-2 | TRBD1 | TRBV7-6 | 17 | few | CASTLSGGMSNTGELFF | TGTGCCAGCACCCTTTCAGGGGGAATGTCGAACACCGGGGAGCTGTTTTTT
TRBJ1-5 | NA | TRBV7-2 | 15 | NA | CASSLSDTRNQPQHF | TGTGCCAGCAGCTTATCCGACACCCGCAATCAGCCCCAGCATTTT
TRBJ2-7 | TRBD1 | TRBV20-1 | 15 | few | CSARALPGQYYEQYF | TGCAGTGCTAGAGCCTTACCGGGACAGTACTACGAGCAGTACTTC
TRBJ2-1 | NA | TRBV9 | 14 | few | CASSVGGGGDEQFF | TGTGCCAGCAGCGTAGGGGGCGGGGGCGATGAGCAGTTCTTC
TRBJ1-1 | NA | TRBV2 | 14 | few | CASSVEVSNTEAFF | TGTGCCAGCAGTGTGGAGGTGTCGAACACTGAAGCTTTCTTT
TRBJ1-3 | NA | TRBV5-4 | 15 | NA | CASSLDGRSGNTIYF | TGTGCCAGCAGCTTGGACGGGAGGTCTGGAAACACCATATATTTT
TRBJ2-4 | NA | TRBV4-1 | 16 | few | CASSQDAGTGGAIQYF | TGCGCCAGCAGCCAAGATGCAGGGACCGGAGGGGCCATTCAGTACTTC
TRBJ2-7 | NA | TRBV5-1 | 12 | many | CASSLDFYEQYF | TGCGCCAGCAGCTTGGATTTCTACGAGCAGTACTTC
TRBJ1-5 | NA | TRBV7-8 | 15 | NA | CASSLPETGNQPQHF | TGTGCCAGCAGCTTACCCGAGACAGGCAATCAGCCCCAGCATTTT
TRBJ2-7 | NA | TRBV7-2 | 13 | few | CASSPRINYEQYF | TGTGCCAGCAGCCCGCGGATTAACTACGAGCAGTACTTC
TRBJ2-7 | TRBD2 | TRBV11-2 | 20 | few | CASSSPAMGLAGRTTYEQYF | TGTGCCAGCAGCTCCCCGGCCATGGGACTAGCGGGAAGGACAACCTACGAGCAGTACTTC
TRBJ2-1 | TRBD1 | TRBV11-2 | 15 | few | CASSLSGTERTEQFF | TGTGCCAGCAGCTTATCCGGGACAGAGAGGACTGAGCAGTTCTTC
TRBJ2-1 | NA | TRBV9 | 15 | few | CASSPGYQEYHEQFF | TGTGCCAGCAGCCCGGGGTATCAGGAATACCATGAGCAGTTCTTC
TRBJ1-1 | NA | TRBV6-1 | 11 | NA | CASSGQNEAFF | TGTGCCAGCAGTGGACAGAATGAAGCTTTCTTT
TRBJ2-5 | NA | TRBV12-3/TRBV12-4 | 14 | NA | CASSLGGTLETQYF | TGTGCCAGCAGTTTAGGAGGGACCCTAGAGACCCAGTACTTC
TRBJ2-1 | NA | TRBV15 | 16 | NA | CATRGVVGGPLDEQFF | TGTGCCACCAGGGGAGTGGTAGGGGGGCCTTTAGATGAGCAGTTCTTC
TRBJ2-7 | NA | TRBV10-3 | 14 | NA | CAIRGTDLAYEQYF | TGTGCCATCCGGGGGACAGACCTAGCCTACGAGCAGTACTTC
TRBJ2-7 | NA | TRBV4-3 | 16 | NA | CASSPSPKGGPYEQYF | TGCGCCAGCAGCCCGTCCCCGAAGGGGGGACCCTACGAGCAGTACTTC
TRBJ2-1 | NA | TRBV7-3 | 12 | many | CASSQNYNEQFF | TGTGCCAGCAGCCAGAATTACAATGAGCAGTTCTTC
TRBJ2-7 | NA | TRBV25-1 | 16 | NA | CASSESRGLGSYEQYF | TGTGCCAGCAGTGAAAGCCGGGGGCTCGGCTCCTACGAGCAGTACTTC
TRBJ1-1 | NA | TRBV20-1 | 16 | NA | CSAQNPSLTGRVEAFF | TGCAGTGCCCAGAACCCCTCTCTGACAGGTCGAGTGGAAGCTTTCTTT
TRBJ2-1 | NA | TRBV9 | 12 | NA | CASSVDDNEQFF | TGTGCCAGCAGCGTAGATGACAATGAGCAGTTCTTC
TRBJ2-1 | NA | TRBV20-1 | 16 | NA | CSARSSIGGLLGEQFF | TGCAGTGCTAGATCATCCATTGGCGGGTTGCTTGGCGAGCAGTTCTTC